This T cell receptor (beta chain) was captured by sequencing in a study of T cell responses to AZD1222 COVID-19 vaccine. Overall study results and limits: Regions 160-218 and 743-854 held dominance among vaccine-associated CD4 TCRs, which spanned spike. The study identified only a handful of AZD1222 recipients as seropositive at baseline. Reportedly, close to half of spike-specific TCRs are directed against unmutated variant regions.

V dropped 2 bases and J dropped 5 bases, with 10 bases sitting between them. The CDR3 sequence is 14 residues long. The germline gives CDR1 SGHTA, CDR2 FQGNSA. Assay: immunoSEQ multiplex PCR; the TCRdb copy retains only in-frame clones and omits some. Among about 88,000 clones listed, around 91% were seen once. Remarks on this clone: Antigen unknown.

The source is an adult in good health. The genes are TRBV7-2 and TRBJ1-5; weak D call: TRBD1 (6 bases). This material consisted of peripheral blood, taken on day 0 of MenACWY control vaccination. In nucleotides, the CDR3 is TGTGCCAGCAGCTTAATGGAGGGGGATCAGCCCCAGCATTTT. It translates to CASSLMEGDQPQHF.